A selection of T cell receptor beta chains follows, all from one sample in a study of preoperative IRX-2 immunotherapy in early breast cancer. TCRdb keeps only in-frame clones here, not all; method: immunoSEQ multiplex PCR. The sample contains about 34,000 clones, nearly 95% of which appear only once. The material was obtained from a patient treated with IRX-2 immunotherapy. Receptors originate from a human donor with breast cancer. Both conserved end residues are part of each CDR3. The order of the fields is J gene, V gene, D gene, clone size, CDR3 DNA, CDR3 protein. A D gene is named only where the DNA matches it firmly. Expanded clones get a size class; other rows say once, few or many, or leave the size out.

TRBJ2-3 | TRBV9 | TRBD2 | NA | TGTGCCAGCAGCGTAGCTGCCGGGGTAGCGGGAGGGAGTGGGGGTGCGCAGTATTTT | CASSVAAGVAGGSGGAQYF
TRBJ2-1 | TRBV14 | TRBD1 | NA | TGTGCCAGCAGCCAATTGACAGGGGTATCAAATGAGCAGTTCTTC | CASSQLTGVSNEQFF
TRBJ2-3 | TRBV18 | NA | NA | TGTGCCAGCTCGGAAAAATCTAGCACAGATACGCAGTATTTT | CASSEKSSTDTQYF
TRBJ2-2 | TRBV10-3 | NA | NA | TGTGCCATCAGTGTTATGGGGACCGGGGAGCTGTTTTTT | CAISVMGTGELFF
TRBJ2-2 | TRBV7-9 | NA | once | TGTGCCAGCAGAGAGGCCGGGGAGCTGTTTTTT | CASREAGELFF
TRBJ1-1 | TRBV18 | NA | NA | TGTGCCAGCTCACCAACTTTAACAGGGCCGACGGAGGACACTGAAGCTTTCTTT | CASSPTLTGPTEDTEAFF
TRBJ2-2 | TRBV29-1 | TRBD2 | NA | TGCGCGCGGCGGGAGGCGAACACCGGGGAGCTGTTTTTT | CARREANTGELFF
TRBJ1-2 | TRBV19 | NA | NA | TGTGCCAGTAGTATAGACAGGGCCTATGGCTACACCTTC | CASSIDRAYGYTF
TRBJ2-4 | TRBV5-1 | NA | NA | TGCGCCAGCAGCTTGGACAGGGCCCAAATAGCCAAAAACATTCAGTACTTC | CASSLDRAQIAKNIQYF
TRBJ2-3 | TRBV25-1 | TRBD2 | few | TGTGCCAGCAGCCTAGGGACTAGCGCCCTAGATACGCAGTATTTT | CASSLGTSALDTQYF
TRBJ2-2 | TRBV9 | NA | NA | TGTGCCAGCAGCGCGGGGGGCTCCGGAAACACCGGGGAGCTGTTTTTT | CASSAGGSGNTGELFF
TRBJ2-7 | TRBV7-9 | NA | NA | TGTGCCAGCAGCCCCCCGGACGCGGGCCAGTACTTC | CASSPPDAGQYF
TRBJ2-4 | TRBV13 | NA | NA | TGTGCCAGCAGCTTACGGAGCGGGCAAAACATTCAGTACTTC | CASSLRSGQNIQYF
TRBJ2-4 | TRBV7-9 | TRBD2 | NA | TGTGCCAGCAGCTTTCAAGCGGGAGCAGCCAAAAACATTCAGTACTTC | CASSFQAGAAKNIQYF
TRBJ2-3 | TRBV6-1 | NA | once | TGTGCCAGCAGTGTTTGGGGCGCATACGATACGCAGTATTTT | CASSVWGAYDTQYF
TRBJ2-7 | TRBV2 | NA | NA | TGTGCCAGCACCCGGGACTCCCCCTACGAGCAGTACTTC | CASTRDSPYEQYF
TRBJ1-3 | TRBV6-6 | TRBD1 | NA | TGTGCCAGCATCCAGGGGGGGAACTCTGGAAACACCATATATTTT | CASIQGGNSGNTIYF
TRBJ2-6 | TRBV11-3 | NA | NA | TGTGCCAGCAGCTTCACTGGGGCCAACGTCCTGACTTTC | CASSFTGANVLTF
TRBJ1-2 | TRBV28 | NA | NA | TGTGCCAGCAGTTTACAGTCGTTGAACTATGGCTACACCTTC | CASSLQSLNYGYTF
TRBJ1-5 | TRBV5-1 | NA | NA | TGCGCCAGCAGCTGGACGCCCACCAATCAGCCCCAGCATTTT | CASSWTPTNQPQHF
TRBJ2-1 | TRBV28 | TRBD2 | NA | TGTGCCAGCGGCGTACAGAGGGTAGCGGGGAATGAGCAGTTCTTC | CASGVQRVAGNEQFF
TRBJ2-3 | TRBV29-1 | NA | NA | TGCAGCGGGGACTCGGGAGGCACAGATACGCAGTATTTT | CSGDSGGTDTQYF
TRBJ2-3 | TRBV7-3 | TRBD2 | NA | TGTGCCAGCAGTTCCAAGCTGCCGGGGGGAGATACGCAGTATTTT | CASSSKLPGGDTQYF
TRBJ2-5 | TRBV5-6 | TRBD2 | NA | TGTGCCAGCAGCTTGGTCGCTAGCGGGGGCGGGACCCAGTACTTC | CASSLVASGGGTQYF
TRBJ2-1 | TRBV18 | NA | NA | TGTGCCAGCTCATCACTGCCCACCCAAGGCAATGAGCAGTTCTTC | CASSSLPTQGNEQFF
TRBJ1-2 | TRBV7-9 | NA | NA | TGTGCCAGCAGCTTACGAATGGGTTACACCTTC | CASSLRMGYTF
TRBJ2-3 | TRBV9 | NA | NA | TGTGCCAGCAGCCCGCGGTGGGGTCAGATCACAGATACGCAGTATTTT | CASSPRWGQITDTQYF
TRBJ1-5 | TRBV5-4 | NA | NA | TGTGCCAGCAGCCGCGCGGGCGGGCCAGATAGCAATCAGCCCCAGCATTTT | CASSRAGGPDSNQPQHF
TRBJ1-2 | TRBV25-1 | NA | NA | TGTGCCAGCACGCCGGCCTCTATCTCTTGGGGCTACACCTTC | CASTPASISWGYTF
TRBJ2-1 | TRBV21-1 | NA | NA | TGTGCCAGCAGCAATGAGCAGTTCTTC | CASSNEQFF
TRBJ1-1 | TRBV27 | NA | NA | TGTGCCAGCAGTTTAGGGGGAGAACGGGACACTGAAGCTTTCTTT | CASSLGGERDTEAFF
TRBJ2-7 | TRBV6-5 | NA | NA | TGTGCCAGCAGCAGTACCTCTAGCGTTTCACGGAGGCAGTACTTC | CASSSTSSVSRRQYF
TRBJ2-5 | TRBV29-1 | TRBD2 | few | TGCAGCTTTTGGACTAGCGGGGTCCAAGAGACCCAGTACTTC | CSFWTSGVQETQYF
TRBJ2-3 | TRBV7-8 | TRBD2 | NA | TGTGCCAGCAGCCCACTAGCGGGAGGAGGCGATACGCAGTATTTT | CASSPLAGGGDTQYF
TRBJ2-1 | TRBV6-5 | TRBD2 | NA | TGTGCCATATCCTCGGGACTAGCACGCGAGCAGTTCTTC | CAISSGLAREQFF
TRBJ2-7 | TRBV7-8 | TRBD1 | NA | TGTGCCAGCAGCGCTCTGGACAGGCGTTCTTACGAGCAGTACTTC | CASSALDRRSYEQYF
TRBJ2-3 | TRBV7-9 | NA | NA | TGTGCCAGCAGCTTAGAGGAGCGGGGCACAGATACGCAGTATTTT | CASSLEERGTDTQYF
TRBJ1-6 | TRBV11-2 | NA | NA | TGTGCCAGCAGCCCACAGGGATTTTCACCCCTCCACTTT | CASSPQGFSPLHF
TRBJ1-2 | TRBV6-5 | NA | NA | TGTGCCAGCAGTTACCGTGACAGTCCTAACTATGGCTACACCTTC | CASSYRDSPNYGYTF
TRBJ2-3 | TRBV28 | NA | NA | TGTGCCAGCAGTTTATACGCCGACCGCACAGATACGCAGTATTTT | CASSLYADRTDTQYF
TRBJ2-6 | TRBV6-6 | NA | NA | TGTGCCAGCAGACCAGACGGCTCTGGGGCCAACGTCCTGACTTTC | CASRPDGSGANVLTF